This T cell receptor beta chain was found in a study of blood T cell repertoires in COVID-19. The overall study: Whether acute or convalescent, the COVID-19 samples came from the United States, Italy and Spain. PBMCs, B-cell-depleted T cells, or T cells were the source of the cDNA or gDNA that made up the material.

J was trimmed by 8 bases and V by 7 bases; bases with no gene match: 7. This CDR3 is built from 14 residues. From germline, CDR1 is WNHNN and CDR2 SYGVQD (reference sequence). Study processing details: Reference gene primer amplification gave nucleated cell count estimates. Profiled with immunoSEQ multiplex PCR; TCRdb holds only in-frame clones, not every one. V, J and clone size reflect that table, while D and trimming were determined from the DNA. Altogether 25,000 to 30,000 clones are present, approximately 84% being singletons, with the ten largest covering around 55%. Sequenced: peripheral blood. J is TRBJ2-1 and V is TRBV10-1; TRBD2 matches at 11 bases. The clonotype comes from a man in his fifties or sixties with active or convalescent COVID-19. The CDR3 DNA is TGCGCCAGCATTGATAGCGGGGGGGCCGATGAGCAGTTCTTC. Its translation: CASIDSGGADEQFF.